This TCR beta chain was obtained from a study of blood T cell repertoires in COVID-19. Seattle patients were enrolled while actively infected and followed longitudinally. A single count supports this clone. Per the study methods: Reference gene primer amplification yielded estimated nucleated cell counts. Clones were sequenced by immunoSEQ multiplex PCR, and TCRdb holds only the in-frame ones, with some missing. V, J and clone size derive from that table, while D and trimming were established from the DNA sequence. The top ten hold around 7.5% of the sample, which has roughly 220,000 clones, about four fifths seen once. The sequence derives from a woman older than 75 with COVID-19, enrolled during active disease. Material for sequencing was peripheral blood.

This CDR3 reads CASRGGTGIREKLFF. For the CDR3, the DNA is TGTGCCAGCAGGGGGGGGACAGGGATCCGGGAAAAACTGTTTTTT. The rearrangement joins TRBV2 to TRBJ1-4; TRBD1 aligns across 9 bases. CDR3 length: 15 residues. Germline CDR1 reads SNHLY; CDR2 reads FYNNEI. V gave up 6 bases and J gave up 8 bases; unmatched junction bases: 10.